The rows below give T cell receptor beta chains drawn from one sample of a study of spatial heterogeneity in lung cancer. TCRdb reprocessed the 5' RACE reads via MiXCR and lists one record per CDR3 protein. The repertoire has over 70,000 distinct CDR3 sequences, roughly 8.9% of them found once; the top ten carry roughly 1.9%. The sample was PBMCs, taken at follow-up. The receptor set was obtained from a female donor with early-stage non-small cell lung cancer. The CDR3 runs from the conserved cysteine through the conserved F or W. The D gene is left open where the match is weak. Clone sizes are given selectively: once, few, many, or a class where the clone is expanded.

J gene	D gene	V gene	clone size	CDR3 DNA	CDR3 protein
TRBJ2-2	TRBD2	TRBV7-9	many	TGTGCCAGCAGCTACGCCGGGACTAGCAACACCGGGGAGCTGTTTTTT	CASSYAGTSNTGELFF
TRBJ1-5	-	TRBV24-1	-	TGTGCCACCTCCTTTGGGAGCAATCAGCCCCAGCATTTT	CATSFGSNQPQHF
TRBJ1-1	-	TRBV5-1	many	TGCGCCAGCAGCCCCGCAGGGACGAGTACTGAAGCTTTCTTT	CASSPAGTSTEAFF
TRBJ2-3	TRBD2	TRBV28	many	TGTGCCAGCCAAGGGGCTAGCGGGACAGATACGCAGTATTTT	CASQGASGTDTQYF
TRBJ2-2	TRBD2	TRBV7-9	once	TGTGCCGGCAGCTTAAGGGGACTATCGAACACCGGGGAGCTGTTTTTT	CAGSLRGLSNTGELFF
TRBJ2-2	-	TRBV9	many	TGTGCCAGCAGCGCTGATACCGGGGAGCTGTTTTTT	CASSADTGELFF
TRBJ2-3	TRBD2	TRBV20-1	many	TGCAGTGCTCCGGCGGGAGGGCCTTATACGCAGTATTTT	CSAPAGGPYTQYF
TRBJ1-2	-	TRBV12-3/TRBV12-4	-	TGTGCCAGCACCCCCCAAAGTGGACCGATCTATGGCTACACCTTC	CASTPQSGPIYGYTF
TRBJ2-3	-	TRBV7-3	many	TGTGCCAGCAGCTTTGGTTACCACCCAACCACAGATACGCAGTATTTT	CASSFGYHPTTDTQYF
TRBJ2-1	TRBD1	TRBV18	few	TGTGCCAGCTCCCGCGGACAGGCGAGGGGCAATGAGCAGTTCTTC	CASSRGQARGNEQFF
TRBJ1-2	-	TRBV3-1	many	TGTGCCAGCAGCCAAGGCACAACCCGATACACCTTC	CASSQGTTRYTF
TRBJ2-6	-	TRBV7-9	many	TGTGCCAGCAGCGACAGCTCTGGGGCCAACGTCCTGACTTTC	CASSDSSGANVLTF
TRBJ1-5	-	TRBV3-1	few	TGTGCCAGCAGCCAACATCTCGGCGGGTCGAATAATCAGCCCCAGCATTTT	CASSQHLGGSNNQPQHF
TRBJ1-1	TRBD1	TRBV30	few	TGTGCCTGGAGTGTAATTGGGACAGGTGAAGCTTTCTTT	CAWSVIGTGEAFF
TRBJ1-5	-	TRBV27	many	TGTGCCAGCAGTTTGCTCGGTCAGGATAATCAGCCCCAGCATTTT	CASSLLGQDNQPQHF
TRBJ1-6	-	TRBV28	many	TGTGCCAGCAGTTCAATGGGGGGCGGAAATTCACCCCTCCACTTT	CASSSMGGGNSPLHF
TRBJ2-3	-	TRBV10-2	many	TGCGCCAGCAGTGAGTCGCCTAGCACAGATACGCAGTATTTT	CASSESPSTDTQYF
TRBJ2-5	-	TRBV6-6	many	TGTGCCAGCAGTCCGCCATCCGGGTCGTCTTGGACCCAGTACTTC	CASSPPSGSSWTQYF
TRBJ2-7	TRBD2	TRBV5-6	many	TGTGCCAGCAGCTGGACTAGCGAGAGCTCCTACGAGCAGTACTTC	CASSWTSESSYEQYF
TRBJ1-1	-	TRBV12-3/TRBV12-4	few	TGTGCCAGCAGTTTTGGGGGGCTCACTGAAGCTTTCTTT	CASSFGGLTEAFF
TRBJ1-1	TRBD1	TRBV7-3	many	TGTGCCAGCAGCTTAACCCCGGGACAGCGAGCTATTGAAGCTTTCTTT	CASSLTPGQRAIEAFF
TRBJ2-1	-	TRBV7-9	many	TGTGCCAGCAGCTACCAGCCAGGATTGGATGAGCAGTTCTTC	CASSYQPGLDEQFF
TRBJ2-1	TRBD1	TRBV7-2	-	TGTGCCAGCAGCTTATCGGGACAGGAACATAATGAGCAGTTCTTC	CASSLSGQEHNEQFF
TRBJ2-1	-	TRBV5-1	few	TGCGCCAGCAGCTTGGAACTAGGAAATGATGAGCAGTTCTTC	CASSLELGNDEQFF
TRBJ1-2	-	TRBV11-2	-	TGTGCCAGCAGCCCAGACACCCTCTCTGGCTACACCTTC	CASSPDTLSGYTF
TRBJ1-2	-	TRBV20-1	few	TGCAGTGACGGGGGCGATCCCCAGGGAGACTATGGCTACACCTTC	CSDGGDPQGDYGYTF
TRBJ1-1	TRBD1	TRBV6-1	many	TGTGCCAGCAGTGCACAGCCGGGACAGGGGAGTACTGAAGCTTTCTTT	CASSAQPGQGSTEAFF
TRBJ2-3	-	TRBV2	-	TGTGCCAGCAGTGAAGTCAGCCTCACAGATACGCAGTATTTT	CASSEVSLTDTQYF
TRBJ2-2	-	TRBV5-1	many	TGCGCCAGCAGCCCGGGGGCTCGGGAAGCCGGGGAGCTGTTTTTT	CASSPGAREAGELFF
TRBJ2-3	TRBD2	TRBV24-1	-	TGTGCCACCGGAACAGCGGGAATCACAGATACGCAGTATTTT	CATGTAGITDTQYF
TRBJ2-3	TRBD2	TRBV10-1	many	TGCGCCAGCAGAGATAGCGGGAGTTCCGCAGATACGCAGTATTTT	CASRDSGSSADTQYF
TRBJ2-7	-	TRBV20-1	many	TGCAGTGCTAGAGGTCCGGGACTCGCGTTTGACGAGCAGTACTTC	CSARGPGLAFDEQYF
TRBJ2-7	-	TRBV5-6	few	TGTGCCAGCAGCTTGGAGACCTACGAGCAGTACTTC	CASSLETYEQYF
TRBJ2-2	-	TRBV7-9	many	TGTGCCAGCAGCTCAAGTAGTCGGGAGCTGTTTTTT	CASSSSSRELFF
TRBJ2-3	-	TRBV7-3	few	TGTGCCAGCAGCTATACCGGGGGCCCAGATACGCAGTATTTT	CASSYTGGPDTQYF
TRBJ1-2	-	TRBV29-1	few	TGCAGCGTTGAAGATCGAGGGACCAACTATGGCTACACCTTC	CSVEDRGTNYGYTF
TRBJ2-1	TRBD2	TRBV7-3	many	TGTGCCAGCAGCCCCGGACTAGCGGGAATTTATGAGCAGTTCTTC	CASSPGLAGIYEQFF
TRBJ2-1	TRBD2	TRBV5-1	many	TGCGCCAGCAGCTTTTCTAGCGGGACCTACAATGAGCAGTTCTTC	CASSFSSGTYNEQFF
TRBJ2-2	-	TRBV7-6	many	TGTGCCAGCAGACGTACGAACACCGGGGAGCTGTTTTTT	CASRRTNTGELFF
TRBJ2-1	TRBD2	TRBV10-3	few	TGTGCCATCAGTGGGTCCTTTGCGGGAGGGAGGAATGAGCAGTTCTTC	CAISGSFAGGRNEQFF
TRBJ2-1	TRBD2	TRBV5-4	many	TGTGCCAGCAGTACCAGCGGGGGGTGGAATGAGCAGTTCTTC	CASSTSGGWNEQFF
TRBJ2-7	TRBD1	TRBV5-1	many	TGCGCCAGCAGCTTGGCGACAGGGGACGAGCAGTACTTC	CASSLATGDEQYF
TRBJ1-2	-	TRBV20-1	once	TGCAGTGCGAAGAAGGGGGGGGCTAACTATGGCTACACCTTC	CSAKKGGANYGYTF
TRBJ1-1	-	TRBV5-1	few	TGCGCCAGCAGTTCGGTCCTTAACACTGAAGCTTTCTTT	CASSSVLNTEAFF
TRBJ2-7	-	TRBV3-1	few	TGTGCCAGCAGCCAAGACGAGTCTCGCCGCTACGAGCAGTACTTC	CASSQDESRRYEQYF
TRBJ1-1	-	TRBV18	many	TGTGCCAGCTCACCACCTATAGTGAGGAAGGCTGAAGCTTTCTTT	CASSPPIVRKAEAFF
TRBJ1-5	TRBD1	TRBV28	many	TGTGCCAGCAGTTTAGGACAGGCTTATCAGCCCCAGCATTTT	CASSLGQAYQPQHF
TRBJ1-1	-	TRBV7-3	many	TGTGCCAGCAGCCCCCTACCCCCCGCTTTCTTT	CASSPLPPAFF
TRBJ2-1	-	TRBV2	many	TGTGCCAGCAGTGTCCCATTTGGCGGGGCCGAGTTTGAAAATGAGCAGTTCTTC	CASSVPFGGAEFENEQFF
TRBJ2-4	-	TRBV20-1	many	TGCAGTGCTAGACCCAGGAACCCCTGGGACATTCAGTACTTC	CSARPRNPWDIQYF
TRBJ1-1	-	TRBV29-1	few	TGCAGCGTTGTCGAGAACGGGAACACTGAAGCTTTCTTT	CSVVENGNTEAFF
TRBJ1-1	TRBD1	TRBV7-2	few	TGTGCCAGCAGCTTCGGGACAGGGGGCTTCAACACTGAAGCTTTCTTT	CASSFGTGGFNTEAFF
TRBJ2-1	-	TRBV7-9	few	TGTGCCAGCAGCTTAGGGCTAGGGCGGCATGAGCAGTTCTTC	CASSLGLGRHEQFF
TRBJ2-7	-	TRBV5-1	many	TGCGCCAGCAGCTTGACGAGCTCCTACGAGCAGTACTTC	CASSLTSSYEQYF
TRBJ1-2	TRBD1	TRBV12-3/TRBV12-4	many	TGTGCCAGCAGTTTCACCGGGACAGGGGGCGCCGGCTACACCTTC	CASSFTGTGGAGYTF
TRBJ2-1	-	TRBV19	many	TGTGCCAGTCGATCCCCCAAGGCGAACCATGAGCAGTTCTTC	CASRSPKANHEQFF
TRBJ1-5	-	TRBV27	few	TGTGCCAGCAGTTTATTAGGGACGGACGATCAGCCCCAGCATTTT	CASSLLGTDDQPQHF
TRBJ2-3	TRBD2	TRBV5-1	-	TGCGCCAGCAGAGACGGGACTAGCGGTCCCCCGAGGGATACGCAGTATTTT	CASRDGTSGPPRDTQYF
TRBJ1-2	-	TRBV7-9	-	TGTGCCAGCAGCTTAGCCGGGACGGGACGCAGTAACTATGGCTACACCTTC	CASSLAGTGRSNYGYTF